This passage covers 8 T cell receptor beta chains from one sample sequenced in a study of shared clonotypes between healthy human individuals. Sequencing used immunoSEQ multiplex PCR; TCRdb keeps in-frame clones, though not all of them. Of about 2 million clones listed, less than 95% are singletons. Terminally differentiated effector memory CD45RA+ cells were left out of the naive CD8 fraction, which was CD45RO-negative and positively selected for CCR7. The sequenced sample was naive CD8+ T cells sorted from blood. These receptors originate from a young man in good health.

The chain is built from TRBV6-5 and TRBJ2-7; 9 bases agree with TRBD2. J was trimmed by 5 bases and V by 2 bases; bases with no gene match: 4. Per the germline V gene, CDR1 is MNHEY and CDR2 is SVGAGI. This CDR3 has 14 amino acids. CDR3 coding DNA: TGTGCCAGCAGTTACAAGCGGGAGGCGAACGAGCAGTACTTC. Amino acid sequence: CASSYKREANEQYF.

The chain carries TRBV15 and TRBJ2-2; tentative D call: TRBD1 (5 bases). V shed 0 bases and J shed 7 bases, with 9 bases lying between them. Germline V lookup: CDR1 LNHNV, CDR2 YYDKDF (reference sequence). The CDR3 loop spans 14 amino acids. CDR3 DNA sequence: TGTGCCACCAGCAGAGATCCCAGGGACGGGGAGCTGTTTTTT. Encoded protein: CATSRDPRDGELFF. Full variable domain (outside the CDR3, taken from reference TRBV15 and TRBJ2-2): DAMVIQNPRYQVTQFGKPVTLSCSQTLNHNVMYWYQQKSSQAPKLLFHYYDKDFNNEADTPDNFQSRRPNTSFCFLDIRSPGLGDTAMYLCATSRDPRDGELFFGEGSRLTVL.

The V gene is TRBV11-2, the J gene TRBJ2-2; D gene uncertain. The CDR3 extends over 14 amino acids. V was clipped by 1 base and J by 6 bases, with 9 bases between them. Per germline, CDR1 SGHAT and CDR2 FQNNGV. The CDR3 nucleotides are TGTGCCAGCAGCTTAGGACCCCCACCCGGGGAGCTGTTTTTT. It specifies CASSLGPPPGELFF.

The J gene is TRBJ1-2, the V gene TRBV30; 7 bases are a match to TRBD1. Trimming at V came to 1 base and at J to 3 bases, leaving 2 bases not matched to a gene. This CDR3 is 13 amino acids long. CDR1 is GTSNPN and CDR2 is SVGIG in the germline V gene (reference sequence). As DNA, the CDR3 is TGTGCCTGGAGTGACGGGACAGACTATGGCTACACCTTC. Translation gives CAWSDGTDYGYTF.

This clone was seen more than once but under ten times. The V call is TRBV4-1, the J call TRBJ2-7; D is uncertain. V lost 5 bases, J lost 2 bases, and 10 bases lay in between. The CDR3 sequence is 13 residues long. Germline CDR1 is MGHRA and CDR2 is YSYEKL. The CDR3 protein is CASSFGPAYEQYF. CDR3 nucleotides: TGCGCCAGCAGCTTCGGGCCTGCCTACGAGCAGTACTTC.

The chain links TRBV5-4 to TRBJ2-7; perhaps TRBD1 as D (6 bases). With 5 bases removed from V and 5 bases from J, the gap between germline ends came to 17 bases. CDR3 length: 14 residues. Germline-derived CDR1 and CDR2 are SGHNT and YYREEE (reference sequence). The CDR3 DNA reads TGTGCCAGCAGGCTGGGGGACAAACCCGACGAGCAGTACTTC. Its protein is CASRLGDKPDEQYF.

As DNA, the CDR3 is TGTGCCAGCAGTTTCAGAGGGAGGGTGATCGGGGAGCTGTTTTTT. Protein sequence: CASSFRGRVIGELFF. The chain has TRBV2 and TRBJ2-2; TRBD2 matches 7 bases. The CDR3 runs to 15 residues. V gave up 5 bases and J gave up 7 bases; unmatched junction bases: 10. Germline-derived CDR1 and CDR2 are SNHLY and FYNNEI.

In the case of this clone: Other DNA sequences within the sample encode an identical CDR3. This chain joins TRBV27 and TRBJ2-1, with D possibly being TRBD1 (6 bases). Trimming removed 2 bases from V and 4 bases from J, with 9 bases in between. CDR3 size: 14 residues. Germline values: CDR1 MNHEY, CDR2 SMNVEV (reference sequence). CDR3 residues: CASSLGQGYNEQFF. The CDR3 nucleotides read TGTGCCAGCAGTTTAGGGCAGGGGTACAATGAGCAGTTCTTC.